Sequencing of this TCR beta chain was carried out in a study of T cell changes during pregnancy in multiple sclerosis. Sequenced by immunoSEQ multiplex PCR; TCRdb stores in-frame clones only, minus some. The sample records about 80,000 clones, 92% being singletons. This TCR came from a female donor with multiple sclerosis, enrolled in a pregnancy study. The specimen comprised peripheral blood, sampled before pregnancy.

CDR3 residues: CASTSEGAPTGELFF. The CDR3 DNA sequence: TGTGCCAGTACGTCGGAGGGAGCTCCCACCGGGGAGCTGTTTTTT. The chain links TRBV19 to TRBJ2-2; TRBD2 is a possible D gene (6 bases). Germline V CDR1 and CDR2: LNHDA, SQIVND (reference sequence). V lost 7 bases, J lost 4 bases, and 16 bases lay in between. The CDR3 is 15 residues long.